The 29 T cell receptor beta chains presented below share a single source sample, sequenced in a study of blood T cell repertoires in COVID-19. The assay was immunoSEQ multiplex PCR, and TCRdb's table has in-frame clones only and misses some. The table records under 200,000 clones, just over 90% of them present only once. The specimen was peripheral blood. All receptors come from a young man with acute or convalescent COVID-19.

The chain uses TRBV19 and TRBJ1-5; D uncertain. The CDR3 is 16 residues long. Germline V gene data show CDR1 as LNHDA and CDR2 as SQIVND (reference sequence). Trimming pared 3 bases from V and 0 bases from J, leaving 12 bases between. The CDR3 region is CASSITEGFSNQPQHF. As DNA, the CDR3 is TGTGCCAGTAGTATCACGGAGGGTTTTAGCAATCAGCCCCAGCATTTT.

The chain's CDR3 is CASSVAPEERNEQFF. The CDR3 nucleotides read TGTGCCAGCAGCGTAGCTCCAGAGGAGAGGAATGAGCAGTTCTTC. V usage is TRBV9 and J usage is TRBJ2-1; the D is unclear. CDR1 is SGDLS and CDR2 is YYNGEE in the germline V gene. Trimming took 0 bases from V and 7 from J, leaving 14 bases between them. The CDR3 runs to 15 residues.

J is TRBJ1-2 and V is TRBV19, with 9 bases matching TRBD1. The CDR3 consists of 15 residues. The trim removed 7 bases at V and 6 bases at J, leaving 12 bases unmatched. Germline values: CDR1 LNHDA, CDR2 SQIVND (reference sequence). CDR3 sequence (DNA): TGTGCCAGTACCGAGATTTGGACAGGGGAGGATGGCTACACCTTC. This codes for CASTEIWTGEDGYTF.

The V and J genes are TRBV7-9 and TRBJ2-7; D is perhaps TRBD2 (5 bases). V was clipped by 0 bases and J by 2 bases, with 8 bases between them. CDR3 size: 14 residues. Germline loops: CDR1 SEHNR, CDR2 FQNEAQ (reference sequence). CDR3 sequence reads: CASSLAGETYEQYF. CDR3 coding DNA: TGTGCCAGCAGCTTAGCTGGGGAGACCTACGAGCAGTACTTC. Looking up the rest from reference TRBV7-9 and TRBJ2-7 gives the full variable domain: DTGVSQNPRHKITKRGQNVTFRCDPISEHNRLYWYRQTLGQGPEFLTYFQNEAQLEKSRLLSDRFSAERPKGSFSTLEIQRTEQGDSAMYLCASSLAGETYEQYFGPGTRLTVT.

The chain carries TRBV7-9 and TRBJ1-2; 10 nucleotides line up with TRBD1. The germline V gene has CDR1 SEHNR and CDR2 FQNEAQ (reference sequence). The CDR3 consists of 17 residues. Trimming took 4 bases from V and 2 from J; bases not matched to a gene: 10. The CDR3 loop is CASSYKNPGQGNYGYTF. The CDR3 DNA is TGTGCCAGCAGCTACAAAAACCCGGGACAGGGGAACTATGGCTACACCTTC.

This sequence joins TRBV4-2 and TRBJ2-1; TRBD2 is a possible D gene (5 bases). The CDR3 is made up of 13 amino acids. V was shortened by 4 bases and J by 4 bases, with 8 bases between the two germline ends. Germline V CDR1 and CDR2: LGHNA, YNFKEQ. CDR3 DNA sequence: TGTGCCAGCAGCCCCCGGGGTTACAATGAGCAGTTCTTC. Protein sequence: CASSPRGYNEQFF.

The J gene is TRBJ1-3, the V gene TRBV19; D remains unclear. Germline CDR1 reads LNHDA; CDR2 reads SQIVND (reference sequence). V was clipped by 8 bases and J by 0 bases, with 8 bases between them. CDR3 size: 13 residues. The CDR3 bases are TGTGCCAGTGGCAAGAACTCTGGAAACACCATATATTTT. Its translation: CASGKNSGNTIYF.

The genes are TRBV19 and TRBJ1-6, with a weak D call TRBD1 (6 bases). CDR3 size: 16 residues. In germline, CDR1 is LNHDA, CDR2 SQIVND (reference sequence). V was clipped by 5 bases and J by 10 bases, with 21 bases between them. Here the CDR3 DNA reads TGTGCCAGTAGTCCCTGGGGGGGCAAGTCTGGATCACCCCTCCACTTT. This encodes CASSPWGGKSGSPLHF.

V is TRBV9 and J is TRBJ1-3; TRBD1 is a possible D gene (5 bases). The CDR3 is 15 residues long. The germline V gene encodes CDR1 SGDLS and CDR2 YYNGEE. V lost 0 bases, J lost 4 bases, and 11 bases lay in between. CDR3 nucleotide sequence: TGTGCCAGCAGCGTAGAGGGGCTGTCAGGAAACACCATATATTTT. It codes for CASSVEGLSGNTIYF.

J is TRBJ1-1 and V is TRBV7-2, with D unclear. Deletions cut 5 bases from V and 2 bases from J, with 18 bases between. CDR1 and CDR2 (germline): SGHTA, FQGNSA. This CDR3 comprises 16 residues. Here the CDR3 reads CASSLVTARENTEAFF. CDR3 nucleotides: TGTGCCAGCAGCCTAGTTACAGCGAGGGAAAACACTGAAGCTTTCTTT. Drawing the rest from reference TRBV7-2 and TRBJ1-1, the complete variable domain is GAGVSQSPSNKVTEKGKDVELRCDPISGHTALYWYRQSLGQGLEFLIYFQGNSAPDKSGLPSDRFSAERTGGSVSTLTIQRTQQEDSAVYLCASSLVTARENTEAFFGQGTRLTVV.

CDR3 in DNA: TGTGCCAGCAGCTCCTGGACTGGTAGCACAGATACGCAGTATTTT. It encodes CASSSWTGSTDTQYF. This chain joins TRBV11-2 and TRBJ2-3, with D perhaps TRBD2 (5 bases). This CDR3 has 15 residues. The germline V gene has CDR1 SGHAT and CDR2 FQNNGV. Trimming cost V 4 bases and J 0 bases, with 11 bases left between them.

The chain recombines TRBV9 with TRBJ2-1, with 8 bases that match TRBD2. V lost 6 bases to trimming and J lost 7 bases; unmatched junction nucleotides: 9. Germline V gene lookup returns CDR1 SGDLS and CDR2 YYNGEE. The CDR3 has 14 residues. The CDR3 DNA follows: TGTGCCAGCAACCGGGAGGGGGGCTTTAATGAGCAGTTCTTC. Its translation is CASNREGGFNEQFF.

The chain recombines TRBV5-1 with TRBJ2-7; 7 bases fit TRBD1. Germline V gives CDR1 SGHRS, CDR2 YFSETQ. With 7 bases clipped from V and 1 base from J, the junction kept 8 bases outside the gene matches. The CDR3 is made up of 14 amino acids. The CDR3: CASGGQVGSYEQYF. The CDR3 DNA reads TGCGCCAGCGGCGGACAGGTGGGTTCCTACGAGCAGTACTTC.

Here the CDR3 reads CASSVGQISYEQYF. CDR3 sequence (DNA): TGTGCCAGCAGCGTAGGTCAGATCTCCTACGAGCAGTACTTC. The chain has TRBV9 and TRBJ2-7; D is ambiguous. Trimming pared 0 bases from V and 0 bases from J, leaving 7 bases between. The CDR3 is made up of 14 amino acids. The germline V gene encodes CDR1 SGDLS and CDR2 YYNGEE.

This chain links TRBV3-1 (or the pseudogene TRBV3-2) with TRBJ1-1; 8 nucleotides agree with TRBD1. CDR1 and CDR2 from the germline V gene are LGHDT and YNNKEL (reference sequence). V shed 2 bases and J 2 bases; nucleotides not matched to a gene: 13. This CDR3 spans 18 amino acids. The CDR3 DNA is TGTGCCAGCAGCCAAAACACAGGGGGGATCGGGTTTAACACTGAAGCTTTCTTT. Residues: CASSQNTGGIGFNTEAFF.

V is TRBV5-1 and J is TRBJ1-3; weak D call: TRBD1 (5 bases). CDR1 SGHRS and CDR2 YFSETQ come from the germline V gene. With 3 bases removed from V and 0 bases from J, the gap between germline ends came to 10 bases. The CDR3 runs to 15 residues. The chain's CDR3 is CASSSGGTSGNTIYF. The CDR3 DNA reads as TGCGCCAGCAGCTCGGGGGGGACCTCTGGAAACACCATATATTTT.

The chain uses TRBV10-2 and TRBJ2-2; tentatively, D is TRBD1 (6 bases). This CDR3 is 15 amino acids long. Trimming took off 8 bases at V and 5 bases at J, with 18 bases between the two ends. Germline assignment: CDR1 WSHSY and CDR2 SAAADI. The CDR3 is CASQGPGTFTGELFF. The CDR3 DNA reads TGCGCCAGCCAGGGTCCCGGGACATTTACCGGGGAGCTGTTTTTT.

The chain uses TRBV5-1 and TRBJ1-1, with 11 nucleotides matching TRBD1. Germline CDR1 and CDR2: SGHRS and YFSETQ. The CDR3 has 18 amino acids. Germline trimming cut 2 bases from V and 1 base from J; bases unmatched to any gene: 10. Here the CDR3 reads CASSFLLGQGAGNTEAFF. CDR3 bases: TGCGCCAGCAGCTTCTTACTTGGACAGGGGGCGGGGAACACTGAAGCTTTCTTT.

This chain links TRBV5-1 with TRBJ1-1; D not resolved. The CDR3 loop spans 12 amino acids. Trimming shortened V by 2 bases and J by 3 bases, and 5 bases separated the two germline ends. CDR1 SGHRS and CDR2 YFSETQ come from the germline V gene. As DNA, the CDR3 is TGCGCCAGCAGCTTCCCGGACACTGAAGCTTTCTTT. Residues: CASSFPDTEAFF.

The chain combines TRBV14 with TRBJ1-1; a weak D match, TRBD1 (6 bases). Trimming took off 4 bases at V and 3 bases at J, with 24 bases between the two ends. The CDR3 length is 18 residues. Looked up from germline, CDR1 is SGHDN and CDR2 is FVKESK. CDR3 coding DNA: TGTGCCAGCAGCCCAGGAGTAGGCAGGGGAGATTGGTACACTGAAGCTTTCTTT. It yields the protein CASSPGVGRGDWYTEAFF.

The table lists this clone with a count of one. V usage is TRBV5-1 and J usage is TRBJ2-1; D is undetermined. This CDR3 has 14 residues. Germline lookup yields CDR1 SGHRS and CDR2 YFSETQ. The V end lost 0 bases, the J end lost 8 bases, and 12 bases lay between the germline ends. The CDR3 is CASSLGLRSDEQFF. The CDR3 nucleotides are TGCGCCAGCAGCTTGGGGTTAAGGAGCGATGAGCAGTTCTTC.

The V and J genes are TRBV5-4 and TRBJ1-1; perhaps TRBD1 as D (5 bases). The germline V gene has CDR1 SGHNT and CDR2 YYREEE (reference sequence). V lost 5 bases, J lost 4 bases, and 15 bases lay in between. The CDR3 has 14 amino acids. CDR3 region: CASRPEGPGTEAFF. DNA of the CDR3: TGTGCCAGCAGACCGGAGGGGCCGGGCACTGAAGCTTTCTTT.

The chain employs TRBV5-5 and TRBJ2-7, with 12 bases aligning to TRBD2. The CDR3 has 16 amino acids. Losses at the gene ends were 4 bases for V and 1 base for J; bases not matched to a gene: 6. CDR1 and CDR2 from the germline V gene are SGHKS and YYEKEE (reference sequence). The CDR3 is CASSIGLAGSSYEQYF. As DNA, the CDR3 is TGTGCCAGCAGCATCGGACTAGCGGGATCTTCCTACGAGCAGTACTTC.

The CDR3: CASSPSTPSGTTGGYTF. The DNA for the CDR3 is TGTGCCAGCAGCCCCTCCACACCTTCCGGGACAACCGGTGGCTACACCTTC. The chain couples TRBV11-2 to TRBJ1-2; weak D call: TRBD1 (6 bases). Germline V lookup: CDR1 SGHAT, CDR2 FQNNGV. The V gene lost 5 bases and the J gene lost 7 bases, with 26 bases spanning the gap. The CDR3 is 17 amino acids.

The CDR3: CATAQGPYQPQHF. CDR3 in DNA: TGTGCCACGGCACAGGGCCCCTATCAGCCCCAGCATTTT. The V gene is TRBV15, the J gene TRBJ1-5; the D gene is possibly TRBD1 (6 bases). V was shortened by 9 bases and J by 5 bases, with 14 bases between the two germline ends. Germline-derived CDR1 and CDR2 are LNHNV and YYDKDF (reference sequence). The CDR3 is 13 amino acids.

This chain joins TRBV10-1 and TRBJ2-1, with D possibly being TRBD1 (6 bases). The CDR3 extends over 15 amino acids. The germline V and J ends were trimmed by 2 bases and 9 bases, with 17 bases remaining between them. From germline, CDR1 is WNHNN and CDR2 SYGVQD (reference sequence). Here the CDR3 reads CASSEEGVRETEQFF. CDR3 coding DNA: TGCGCCAGCAGTGAGGAGGGGGTACGGGAAACTGAGCAGTTCTTC.

This clone occurred once. This chain connects TRBV2 to TRBJ1-5; 8 bases align to TRBD1. The length of the CDR3 is 14 residues. Trimming cost V 7 bases and J 5 bases; bases outside gene matches: 7. CDR1 SNHLY and CDR2 FYNNEI come from the germline V gene. The CDR3 DNA is TGTGCCAGCACTCCCTGGGACAGGTATCAGCCCCAGCATTTT. Protein sequence: CASTPWDRYQPQHF.

The rearrangement uses TRBV6-5 and TRBJ1-5; perhaps TRBD1 as D (5 bases). The germline gives CDR1 MNHEY, CDR2 SVGAGI. CDR3 length equals 15 residues. Trimming left V 0 bases short and J 5 bases short, with 11 bases between. In DNA, the CDR3 is TGTGCCAGCAGTTACTCGTGGCAGGGCGATCAGCCCCAGCATTTT. Translation gives CASSYSWQGDQPQHF.

This sequence joins TRBV29-1 and TRBJ2-1, with a weak D call TRBD1 (7 bases). Between the trimmed V and J ends, which lost 7 bases and 5 bases, there was a span of 15 bases. This CDR3 comprises 13 residues. From germline, CDR1 is SQVTM and CDR2 ANQGSEA. The CDR3 loop is CSARRDSNNEQFF. As DNA, the CDR3 is TGCAGCGCCCGGCGGGACAGTAACAATGAGCAGTTCTTC.